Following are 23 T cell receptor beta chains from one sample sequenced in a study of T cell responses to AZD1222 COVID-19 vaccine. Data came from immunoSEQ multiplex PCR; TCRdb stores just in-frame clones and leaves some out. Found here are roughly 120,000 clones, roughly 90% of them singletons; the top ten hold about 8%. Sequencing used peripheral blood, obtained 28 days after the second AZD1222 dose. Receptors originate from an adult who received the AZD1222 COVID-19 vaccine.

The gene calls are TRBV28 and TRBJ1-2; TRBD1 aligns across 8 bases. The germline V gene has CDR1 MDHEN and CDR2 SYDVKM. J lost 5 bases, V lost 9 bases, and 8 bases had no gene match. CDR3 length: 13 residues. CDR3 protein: CARGIGQGYGYTF. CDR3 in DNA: TGTGCCAGGGGGATCGGACAGGGATATGGCTACACCTTC.

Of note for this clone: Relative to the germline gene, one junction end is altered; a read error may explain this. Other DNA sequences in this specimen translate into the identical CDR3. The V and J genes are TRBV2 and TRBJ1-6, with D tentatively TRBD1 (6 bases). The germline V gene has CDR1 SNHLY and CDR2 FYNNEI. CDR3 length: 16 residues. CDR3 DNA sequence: TGTGCTAGCAGGCCAGGGGAAAGCTCCTATAATTCACCCCTCCACTTT. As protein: CASRPGESSYNSPLHF.

The CDR3 sequence is CASSLAMPRGQPQHF. The CDR3 DNA is TGTGCCAGCAGCTTAGCCATGCCTAGGGGACAGCCCCAGCATTTT. The chain joins TRBV7-2 to TRBJ1-5; weak D call: TRBD1 (5 bases). Germline lookup yields CDR1 SGHTA and CDR2 FQGNSA. This CDR3 comprises 15 residues. Deletions cut 0 bases from V and 7 bases from J, with 13 bases between. The whole variable domain, filled in from reference TRBV7-2 and TRBJ1-5, reads GAGVSQSPSNKVTEKGKDVELRCDPISGHTALYWYRQSLGQGLEFLIYFQGNSAPDKSGLPSDRFSAERTGGSVSTLTIQRTQQEDSAVYLCASSLAMPRGQPQHFGDGTRLSIL.

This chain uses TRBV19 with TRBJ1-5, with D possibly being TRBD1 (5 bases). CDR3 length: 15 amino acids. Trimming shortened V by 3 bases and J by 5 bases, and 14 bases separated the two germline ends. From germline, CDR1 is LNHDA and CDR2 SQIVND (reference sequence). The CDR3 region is CASSIVGAGYQPQHF. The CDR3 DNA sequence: TGTGCCAGTAGTATTGTAGGGGCTGGGTATCAGCCCCAGCATTTT.

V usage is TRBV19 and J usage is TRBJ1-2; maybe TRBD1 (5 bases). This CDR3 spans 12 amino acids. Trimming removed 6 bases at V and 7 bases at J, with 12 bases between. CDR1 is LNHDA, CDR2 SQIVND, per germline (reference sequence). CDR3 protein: CASSPMGVGYTF. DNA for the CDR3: TGTGCCAGTAGCCCGATGGGGGTTGGCTACACCTTC.

The CDR3 nucleotides read TGCACCGAACTAGCGCCGCGGTACGAGCAGTACTTC. Translation: CTELAPRYEQYF. V gene TRBV1 combines with J gene TRBJ2-7; no DNA check was done on the table's D call, TRBD2. TRBV1 is tagged as a pseudogene. The CDR3 length is 12 residues.

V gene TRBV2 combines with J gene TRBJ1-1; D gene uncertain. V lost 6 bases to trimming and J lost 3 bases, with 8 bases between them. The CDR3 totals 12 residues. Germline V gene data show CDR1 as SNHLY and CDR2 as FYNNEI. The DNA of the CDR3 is TGTGCCAGCAGGGGTACTTACACTGAAGCTTTCTTT. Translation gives CASRGTYTEAFF.

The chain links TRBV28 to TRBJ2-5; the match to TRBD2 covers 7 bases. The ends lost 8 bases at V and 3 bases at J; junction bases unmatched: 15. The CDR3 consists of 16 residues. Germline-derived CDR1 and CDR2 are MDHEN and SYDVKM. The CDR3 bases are TGTGCCAGCTGTGGGGGGGGGATTAGCAGAAAAGAGACCCAGTACTTC. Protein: CASCGGGISRKETQYF. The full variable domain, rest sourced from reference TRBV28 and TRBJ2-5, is DVKVTQSSRYLVKRTGEKVFLECVQDMDHENMFWYRQDPGLGLRLIYFSYDVKMKEKGDIPEGYSVSREKKERFSLILESASTNQTSMYLCASCGGGISRKETQYFGPGTRLLVL.

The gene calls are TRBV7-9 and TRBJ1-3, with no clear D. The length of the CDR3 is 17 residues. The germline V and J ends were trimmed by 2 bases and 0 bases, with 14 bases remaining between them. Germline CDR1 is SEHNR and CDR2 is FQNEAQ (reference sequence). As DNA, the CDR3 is TGTGCCAGCAGCTTATTCACAAAGGGAGGCTCTGGAAACACCATATATTTT. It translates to CASSLFTKGGSGNTIYF. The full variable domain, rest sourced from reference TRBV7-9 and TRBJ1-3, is DTGVSQNPRHKITKRGQNVTFRCDPISEHNRLYWYRQTLGQGPEFLTYFQNEAQLEKSRLLSDRFSAERPKGSFSTLEIQRTEQGDSAMYLCASSLFTKGGSGNTIYFGEGSWLTVV.

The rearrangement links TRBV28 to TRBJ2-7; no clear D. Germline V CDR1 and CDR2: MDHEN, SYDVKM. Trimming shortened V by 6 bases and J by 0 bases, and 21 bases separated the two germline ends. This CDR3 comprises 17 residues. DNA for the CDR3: TGTGCCAGCAGCCAAACACTTGACAACTTTTACTCCTACGAGCAGTACTTC. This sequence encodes CASSQTLDNFYSYEQYF.

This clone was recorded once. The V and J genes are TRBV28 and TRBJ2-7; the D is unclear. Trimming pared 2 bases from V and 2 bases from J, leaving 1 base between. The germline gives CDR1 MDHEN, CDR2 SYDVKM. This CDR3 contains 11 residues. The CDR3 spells CASSLAYEQYF. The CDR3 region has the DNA TGTGCCAGCAGTTTAGCCTACGAGCAGTACTTC.

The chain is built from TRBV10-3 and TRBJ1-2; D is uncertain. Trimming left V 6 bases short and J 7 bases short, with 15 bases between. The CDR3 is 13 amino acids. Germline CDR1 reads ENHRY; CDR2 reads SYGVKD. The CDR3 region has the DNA TGTGCCATCAGGGAGGAGAAGGTGCGTGGCTACACCTTC. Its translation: CAIREEKVRGYTF.

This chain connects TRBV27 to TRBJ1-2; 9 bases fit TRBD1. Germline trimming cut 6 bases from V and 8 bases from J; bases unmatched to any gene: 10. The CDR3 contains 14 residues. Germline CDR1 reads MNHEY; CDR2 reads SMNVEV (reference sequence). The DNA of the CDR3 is TGTGCCAGCAGGGCGACAGGGGGTTTGGGAGGCTACACCTTC. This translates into CASRATGGLGGYTF.

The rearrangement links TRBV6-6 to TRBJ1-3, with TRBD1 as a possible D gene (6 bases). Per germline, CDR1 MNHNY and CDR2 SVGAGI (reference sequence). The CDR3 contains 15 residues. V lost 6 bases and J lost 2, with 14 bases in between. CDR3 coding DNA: TGTGCCAGCAGCACAGGGTTTCGGGCTGGAAACACCATATATTTT. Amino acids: CASSTGFRAGNTIYF.

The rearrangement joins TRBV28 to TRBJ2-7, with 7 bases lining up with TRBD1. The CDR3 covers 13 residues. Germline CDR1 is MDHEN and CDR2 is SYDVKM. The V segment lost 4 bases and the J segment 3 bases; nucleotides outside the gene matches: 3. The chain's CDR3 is CASSWDSSYEQYF. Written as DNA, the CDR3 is TGTGCCAGCAGTTGGGACAGTAGCTACGAGCAGTACTTC.

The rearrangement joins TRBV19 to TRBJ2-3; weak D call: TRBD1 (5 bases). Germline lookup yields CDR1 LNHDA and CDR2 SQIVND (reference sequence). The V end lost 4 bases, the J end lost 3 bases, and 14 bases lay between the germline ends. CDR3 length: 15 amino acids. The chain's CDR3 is CASSTPGSWTDTQYF. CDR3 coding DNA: TGTGCCAGTAGTACACCAGGGTCTTGGACAGATACGCAGTATTTT.

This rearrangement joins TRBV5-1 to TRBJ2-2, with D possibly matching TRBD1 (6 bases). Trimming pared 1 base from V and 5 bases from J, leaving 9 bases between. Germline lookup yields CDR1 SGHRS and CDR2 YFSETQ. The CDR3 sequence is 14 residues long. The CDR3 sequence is CASSLLQGTGELFF. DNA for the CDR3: TGCGCCAGCAGCTTGCTACAGGGAACCGGGGAGCTGTTTTTT.

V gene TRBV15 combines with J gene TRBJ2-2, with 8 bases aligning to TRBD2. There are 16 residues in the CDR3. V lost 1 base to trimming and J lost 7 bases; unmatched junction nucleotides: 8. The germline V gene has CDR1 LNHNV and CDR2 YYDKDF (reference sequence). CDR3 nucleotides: TGTGCCACCAGCAGAGCGACGGGAGGGCATGGCGGGGAGCTGTTTTTT. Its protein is CATSRATGGHGGELFF.

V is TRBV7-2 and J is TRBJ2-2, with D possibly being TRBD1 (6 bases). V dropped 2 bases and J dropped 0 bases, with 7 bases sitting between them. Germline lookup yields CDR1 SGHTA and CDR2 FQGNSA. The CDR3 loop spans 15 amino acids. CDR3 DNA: TGTGCCAGCAGCTTAAGACAGGCGAACACCGGGGAGCTGTTTTTT. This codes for CASSLRQANTGELFF.

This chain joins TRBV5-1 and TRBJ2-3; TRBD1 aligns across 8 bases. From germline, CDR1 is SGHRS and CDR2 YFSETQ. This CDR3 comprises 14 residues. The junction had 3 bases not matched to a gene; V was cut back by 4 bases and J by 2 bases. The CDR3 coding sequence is TGCGCCAGCAGCCCGACAGGGGTCACAGATACGCAGTATTTT. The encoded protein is CASSPTGVTDTQYF.

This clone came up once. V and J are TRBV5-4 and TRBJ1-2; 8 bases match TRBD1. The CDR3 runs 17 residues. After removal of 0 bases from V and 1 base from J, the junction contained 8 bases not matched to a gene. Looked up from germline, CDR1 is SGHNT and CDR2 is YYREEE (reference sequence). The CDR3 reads CASSLDYRTGNNYGYTF. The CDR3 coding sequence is TGTGCCAGCAGCTTGGATTACCGGACAGGGAATAACTATGGCTACACCTTC.

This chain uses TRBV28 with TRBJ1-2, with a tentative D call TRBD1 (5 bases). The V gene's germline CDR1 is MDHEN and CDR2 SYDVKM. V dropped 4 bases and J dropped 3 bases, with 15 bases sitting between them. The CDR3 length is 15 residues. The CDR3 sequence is CASSSPRGADYGYTF. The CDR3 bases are TGTGCCAGCAGTTCCCCTAGGGGTGCTGACTATGGCTACACCTTC.

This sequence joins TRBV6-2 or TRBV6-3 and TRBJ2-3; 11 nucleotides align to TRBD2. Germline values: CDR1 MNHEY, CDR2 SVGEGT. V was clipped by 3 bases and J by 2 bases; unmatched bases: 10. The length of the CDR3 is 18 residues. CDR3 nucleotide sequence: TGTGCCAGCAGTTATGGAGGGACTAGCGGTTCTAACACAGATACGCAGTATTTT. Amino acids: CASSYGGTSGSNTDTQYF.